This paragraph covers one TCR beta chain sequence. The antigen remains undetermined. Sequenced by immunoSEQ multiplex PCR; TCRdb stores in-frame clones only, minus some. The table includes about 190,000 clones, about 90% detected once. The data belong to a study of T cell responses to AZD1222 COVID-19 vaccine. Germline values: CDR1 KGHSH, CDR2 LQKENI. The CDR3 is 13 residues long. Trimming stripped 4 bases from V and 7 bases from J, with 11 bases between. The study, taken as a whole, reports: Reports indicate that nearly half of spike-specific TCRs are directed at unmutated variant regions. Spike-specific TCR breadth and depth went up after people got two AZD1222 doses. The repertoires were collected only after the peak T cell response.

The origin of this receptor is an adult in good health. This sample comprised peripheral blood, obtained on day 0 of MenACWY control vaccination. The chain is built from TRBV18 and TRBJ2-4, with a weak D call TRBD2 (6 bases). The CDR3 is CASSLEGRNIQYF. As DNA, the CDR3 is TGTGCCAGCTCACTGGAGGGCCGGAACATTCAGTACTTC.